Each of the 9 T cell receptor beta chains below was sequenced from the same sample in a study of shared clonotypes between healthy human individuals. Sequencing used immunoSEQ multiplex PCR; TCRdb keeps in-frame clones, though not all of them. This table has roughly 1.4 million clones, 97% to 99% appearing once. Material for sequencing was naive CD4+ T cells sorted from blood. Indicated subset: CD45RA+ positively selected. These receptor sequences come from a man in his thirties or forties in good health.

The V call is TRBV7-2, the J call TRBJ2-1, with D unresolved. The CDR3 has 14 amino acids. Germline CDR1 and CDR2: SGHTA and FQGNSA. V gave up 2 bases and J gave up 5 bases, with 10 bases separating them. The CDR3 is CASSLRAPNNEQFF. CDR3 nucleotide sequence: TGTGCCAGCAGCTTAAGGGCCCCCAACAATGAGCAGTTCTTC.

CDR3 region: CASSRTGTSGRGHEQYF. The CDR3 DNA reads TGTGCCAGCAGCCGCACCGGGACTAGCGGGAGAGGCCACGAGCAGTACTTC. V usage is TRBV9 and J usage is TRBJ2-7, with 14 bases aligning to TRBD2. The CDR3 loop spans 17 amino acids. Germline CDR1 and CDR2: SGDLS and YYNGEE. V gave up 4 bases and J gave up 5 bases; unmatched junction bases: 11.

The rearrangement uses TRBV7-2 and TRBJ2-1, with D tentatively TRBD2 (5 bases). CDR3 length equals 12 residues. In germline, CDR1 is SGHTA, CDR2 FQGNSA. V lost 4 bases, J lost 10 bases, and 11 bases lay in between. Here the CDR3 DNA reads TGTGCCAGCAGCTCGACTATTAGAGAGCAGTTCTTC. Amino acids: CASSSTIREQFF.

The chain has TRBV5-5 and TRBJ2-5, with 7 positions matching TRBD2. CDR1 is SGHKS and CDR2 is YYEKEE in the germline V gene (reference sequence). V dropped 0 bases and J dropped 1; count of bases not matched to a gene: 6. The CDR3 covers 16 residues. CDR3 amino acids: CASSLVPGLLQETQYF. For the CDR3, the DNA is TGTGCCAGCAGCTTGGTCCCGGGACTACTCCAAGAGACCCAGTACTTC.

V is TRBV5-6 and J is TRBJ1-1; no reliable D call. The germline V gene has CDR1 SGHDT and CDR2 YYEEEE. The ends were cut back, 0 bases at V and 5 bases at J, with 11 bases in the middle. The CDR3 spans 14 residues. The CDR3 nucleotides are TGTGCCAGCAGCTTGGGGTTCGGGAGGACTGAAGCTTTCTTT. This codes for CASSLGFGRTEAFF.

This chain connects TRBV5-1 to TRBJ2-3; 8 nucleotides match TRBD1. Germline V CDR1 and CDR2: SGHRS, YFSETQ. V lost 4 bases, J lost 6 bases, and 4 bases stayed unmatched. This CDR3 spans 13 amino acids. CDR3 nucleotide sequence: TGCGCCAGCAGCCGCGGACAGGGTGATACGCAGTATTTT. Translated, it gives CASSRGQGDTQYF.

This chain connects TRBV6-5 to TRBJ2-7; 7 bases are a match to TRBD2. The CDR3 is made up of 15 amino acids. Germline V gene lookup returns CDR1 MNHEY and CDR2 SVGAGI. Germline trimming cut 0 bases from V and 11 bases from J; bases unmatched to any gene: 13. CDR3 amino acids: CASSYSNPRAGTEYF. CDR3 sequence (DNA): TGTGCCAGCAGTTACTCGAACCCTAGAGCGGGAACGGAGTACTTC.

The chain links TRBV27 to TRBJ1-1; 7 bases map to TRBD1. The V segment lost 3 bases and the J segment 1 base; nucleotides outside the gene matches: 2. The germline V gene has CDR1 MNHEY and CDR2 SMNVEV (reference sequence). The CDR3 is made up of 14 amino acids. The CDR3, as DNA: TGTGCCAGCAGTTTGCGACAGGGGAACACTGAAGCTTTCTTT. This gives the protein CASSLRQGNTEAFF.

This clone was observed a single time. The gene calls are TRBV19 and TRBJ1-5, with a weak D call TRBD1 (5 bases). Looked up from germline, CDR1 is LNHDA and CDR2 is SQIVND (reference sequence). V was trimmed by 3 bases and J by 4 bases, leaving 13 bases between them. The CDR3 loop spans 15 amino acids. CDR3 protein: CASSIVRVKNQPQHF. The CDR3 DNA follows: TGTGCCAGTAGTATTGTCAGGGTCAAGAATCAGCCCCAGCATTTT. Full variable domain (remainder filled in from reference TRBV19 and TRBJ1-5): DGGITQSPKYLFRKEGQNVTLSCEQNLNHDAMYWYRQDPGQGLRLIYYSQIVNDFQKGDIAEGYSVSREKKESFPLTVTSAQKNPTAFYLCASSIVRVKNQPQHFGDGTRLSIL.